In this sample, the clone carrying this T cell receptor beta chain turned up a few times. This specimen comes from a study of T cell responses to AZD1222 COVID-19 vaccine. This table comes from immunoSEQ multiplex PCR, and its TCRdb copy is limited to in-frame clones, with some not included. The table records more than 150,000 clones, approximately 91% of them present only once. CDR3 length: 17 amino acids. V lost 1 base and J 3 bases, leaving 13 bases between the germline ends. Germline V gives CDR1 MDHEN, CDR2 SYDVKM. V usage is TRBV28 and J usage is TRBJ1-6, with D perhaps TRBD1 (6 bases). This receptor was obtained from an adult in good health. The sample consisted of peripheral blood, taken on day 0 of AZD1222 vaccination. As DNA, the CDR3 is TGTGCCAGCAGTTTATTTTTCAGGGGCAGCTATAATTCACCCCTCCACTTT. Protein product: CASSLFFRGSYNSPLHF.